This TCR beta chain stems from a study of early T cells in non-severe SARS-CoV-2 infection. Via MiXCR, TCRdb re-called the 5' RACE reads, giving one row per CDR3 protein. The repertoire holds 75,000 or so distinct CDR3 sequences, with 12% as singletons. The CDR3 sequence is 11 residues long. V was pared by 1 base and J by 12 bases, with 9 bases between. Looked up from germline, CDR1 is SEHNR and CDR2 is FQNEAQ (reference sequence). Study-level results: A preference for anti-spike CD8 responses marked VDJdb matching, which missed private and CD4 specificities.

This clonotype was observed a few times. Antigen unknown. J is TRBJ1-1 and V is TRBV7-9; a weak D match, TRBD1 (6 bases). The sequencing sample was made of whole blood. The TCR comes from an adult who was a healthcare worker with PCR-confirmed SARS-CoV-2 infection or an uninfected control (not recorded which). The CDR3 sequence: CASSLEQGTFF. CDR3 coding DNA: TGTGCCAGCAGCTTAGAGCAGGGGACTTTCTTT.